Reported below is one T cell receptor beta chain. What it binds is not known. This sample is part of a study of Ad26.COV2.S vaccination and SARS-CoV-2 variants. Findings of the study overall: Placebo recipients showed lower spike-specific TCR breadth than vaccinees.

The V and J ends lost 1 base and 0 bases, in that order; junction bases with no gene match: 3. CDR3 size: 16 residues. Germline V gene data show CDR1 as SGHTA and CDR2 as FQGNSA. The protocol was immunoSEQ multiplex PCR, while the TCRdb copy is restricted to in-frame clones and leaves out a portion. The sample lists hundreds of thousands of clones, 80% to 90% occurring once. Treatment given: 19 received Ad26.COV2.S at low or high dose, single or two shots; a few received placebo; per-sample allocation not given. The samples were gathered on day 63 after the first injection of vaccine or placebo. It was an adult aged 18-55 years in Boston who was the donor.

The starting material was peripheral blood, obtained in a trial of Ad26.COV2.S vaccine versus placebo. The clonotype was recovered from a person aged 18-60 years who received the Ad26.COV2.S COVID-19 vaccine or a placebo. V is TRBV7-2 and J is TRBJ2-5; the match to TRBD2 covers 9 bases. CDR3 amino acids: CASSLGLAAHQETQYF. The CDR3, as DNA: TGTGCCAGCAGCTTAGGACTAGCGGCCCACCAAGAGACCCAGTACTTC.